The clone carrying this TCR beta chain came up many times. The target antigen is unknown. The CDR3 loop spans 16 amino acids. Germline V CDR1 and CDR2: ENHRY, SYGVKD. J was trimmed by 4 bases and V by 4 bases; bases with no gene match: 11. Specified time point: longitudinal time-point 3. PBMCs stored at -80 C, 2 million in total, were the source of the unsorted libraries. The sample is drawn from a study of neurological immune-mediated disorders. The study, taken as a whole, reports: The greatest TCR clonal expansion occurred in HTLV-1-associated myelopathy and the least in multiple sclerosis, which fell below healthy controls.

Each sequencing run yielded over 160 million TCR-beta sequences from 15-18 subjects. Using its own MiXCR run on the 5' RACE reads, TCRdb lists one record per CDR3 protein. The sample includes approximately 50,000 distinct CDR3 sequences, roughly 8% of them seen just once. This rearrangement joins TRBV10-3 to TRBJ2-7; 9 bases align to TRBD1. What was sequenced was PBMCs. This receptor was identified in a woman between 40 and 50 years old in good health. CDR3 sequence (DNA): TGTGCCATCAGTGCTGACCATGGAGGACAGGGGTACGAGCAGTACTTC. Residues: CAISADHGGQGYEQYF.